The clone carrying this T cell receptor beta chain has more than one count but fewer than ten. As yet, its antigen is unknown. These data come from a study of post-analysis software for immune sequencing data. Study-wide results and caveats: Controls significantly exceeded multiple sclerosis patients in normalized Chao1 diversity. Roughly five TRBV segments were more frequent in patients than controls; TRBV5-6, TRBV5-1 and TRBV20-1 belonged to this group.

cDNA libraries of TCR beta carried unique molecular identifiers. From approximately 0.95 to 9.8 million T cells, 500,000 or so cDNA molecules were obtained. MiXCR, applied by TCRdb to the PCR reads, yields one record per CDR3 protein. This sample carries about 540,000 distinct CDR3 sequences, roughly 34% of them seen once, and the ten largest clones take roughly 6%. This CDR3 region has 14 residues. V lost 4 bases and J lost 4, with 15 bases in between. The germline gives CDR1 SGDLS, CDR2 YYNGEE. The chain uses TRBV9 and TRBJ2-7, with D perhaps matching TRBD2 (5 bases). This TCR derives from a girl aged 2-17 years with multiple sclerosis. The specimen was blood. The CDR3 region is CASSPEGTNYEQYF. CDR3 coding DNA: TGTGCCAGCAGCCCAGAGGGCACCAATTACGAGCAGTACTTC.